The source of this T cell receptor (beta chain) is a study of blood T cell repertoires in COVID-19. Measured with immunoSEQ multiplex PCR; TCRdb has only the in-frame clones, and not every one. The sample holds 200,000 or so clones, roughly 88% seen once. Trimming shortened V by 7 bases and J by 5 bases, and 11 bases separated the two germline ends. The CDR3 contains 12 residues. Germline V gene lookup returns CDR1 SNHLY and CDR2 FYNNEI. This receptor was identified in a woman aged 25 to 39 who had been exposed to COVID-19. The specimen sequenced was PBMCs or T cells enriched from blood (not recorded which). This chain uses TRBV2 with TRBJ2-5, with unresolved D. CDR3 loop: CASTFLRETQYF. In DNA, the CDR3 is TGTGCCAGCACATTCCTCCGGGAGACCCAGTACTTC.